This is a list of T cell receptor beta chains from one sample in a study of ipilimumab plus nivolumab after autologous stem cell transplantation. Produced via immunoSEQ multiplex PCR; TCRdb's table is partial and in-frame only. The profile shows more than 15,000 clones, approximately 79% of them singletons. The source material was PBMCs, sampled in a trial of ipilimumab plus nivolumab as post-transplant consolidation. Receptors were obtained from a male donor with diffuse large B-cell lymphoma. CDR3s include the opening cysteine and the closing phenylalanine or tryptophan.

CDR3: CASGLTGSEQFF
V: TRBV12-5
J: TRBJ2-1

CDR3: CASSFSMTQHF
V: TRBV2
J: TRBJ1-5

CDR3: CASSASGTALYNEQFF
V: TRBV9
J: TRBJ2-1

CDR3: CASSLIAGVKFF
V: TRBV7-2
J: TRBJ2-1

CDR3: CASSFTGELFF
V: TRBV5-6
J: TRBJ2-2

CDR3: CASSSTSTDTQYF
V: TRBV5-4
J: TRBJ2-3

CDR3: CASSLNREGTEAFF
V: TRBV7-3
J: TRBJ1-1

CDR3: CASKARVGRGGTDTQYF
V: TRBV27
J: TRBJ2-3

CDR3: CASSRESGDTEAFF
V: TRBV2
J: TRBJ1-1

CDR3: CASSLGGGRGLSEKLFF
V: TRBV5-1
J: TRBJ1-4

CDR3: CASSSPSDTQYF
V: TRBV11-2
J: TRBJ2-3